This TCR beta chain was captured in a study of T cells after yellow fever vaccination. Study-wide background: Those fractions that held only low numbers of cells were prepared using the SMART-Seq v4 Ultra Low Input RNA kit. Broader study findings: Weaker overall was a secondary response that nonetheless peaked faster, on day 5 versus 15. Most primary-vaccination clones recurred post-booster (roughly 96% CD4, roughly 91% CD8). Repertoires obtained by FACS sorting could include abundant clonotypes that entered as contaminants from the bulk population.

TCRdb used MiXCR to reprocess the 5' RACE reads, holding one entry per CDR3 protein. The sample records a few hundred thousand distinct CDR3 sequences, around 20% being singletons. The CDR3 is 14 amino acids. The germline gives CDR1 SGHNT, CDR2 YYREEE (reference sequence). The V end lost 0 bases, the J end lost 7 bases, and 12 bases lay between the germline ends. Only a few counts were recorded for this clonotype. As yet, its antigen is unknown. The V and J genes are TRBV5-4 and TRBJ2-3, with D perhaps matching TRBD2 (5 bases). This sequence originates from a man younger than 35 who received the YFV17D yellow fever vaccine. The material sequenced was PBMCs, taken before the yellow fever booster vaccination. CDR3 sequence (DNA): TGTGCCAGCAGCTTGGGACGCTCGGGAAATACGCAGTATTTT. The encoded protein is CASSLGRSGNTQYF.